Below are 20 T cell receptor delta chains sequenced from a single sample in a study of gammadelta T cells in human blood. TCRdb redid clone calling on the RT-PCR reads using CATT. The data show over 300 delta-chain clones, more than 35% seen once. Material: Vgamma9Vdelta2 gamma-delta T cells from infant blood. These TCRs come from a human donor.

Comments on this clone: It differs at one base from a far larger clone, so likely a read error. The rearrangement joins TRDV2 to TRDJ3; 12 nucleotides match TRDD3. The CDR3 length is 21 residues. In germline, CDR1 is GEAIGNYY, CDR2 EKD. As DNA, the CDR3 is TGTGCCCGTGACGCGTACTGGGGGATACCCCTTAGCTCCTGGGACACCCGACAGATGTTTTTC. This gives the protein CARDAYWGIPLSSWDTRQMFF.

As concerns this clone: The likely explanation is a read error, given a far larger clone one base away. V is TRDV2 and J is TRDJ3, with 12 bases lining up with TRDD3. TCRdb offers no J gene call, so here the DNA was matched to germline to obtain one. The V gene's germline CDR1 is GEAIGNYY and CDR2 EKD. The CDR3 runs to 18 residues. The CDR3 spells CAGDTGGYSSWDTRQMFF. The CDR3 region has the DNA TGTGCCGGTGACACTGGGGGATACAGCTCCTGGGACACCCGACAGATGTTTTTC.

This clone turned up a few times. It differs at one base from a far larger clone, so likely a read error. The V and J genes are TRDV2 and TRDJ3, with 7 bases matching TRDD3. TCRdb carries no J gene annotation; the J gene was assigned here by matching the DNA with germline. Germline CDR1 is GEAIGNYY and CDR2 is EKD. The CDR3 is 19 amino acids. Losses at the gene ends were 3 bases for V and 0 bases for J; bases not matched to a gene: 10. CDR3 bases: TGTGCCTGTGACCCCGCTTATTGGGGGAACTCCTGGGACACCCGACAGATGTTTTTC. As protein: CACDPAYWGNSWDTRQMFF.

This chain connects TRDV1 to TRDJ1; 11 bases fit TRDD3. The CDR3 is made up of 16 amino acids. CDR1 TSWWSYY and CDR2 QGS come from the germline V gene. J was trimmed by 14 bases and V by 0 bases; bases with no gene match: 14. The CDR3 is CALGELQGGYWGILIF. DNA for the CDR3: TGTGCTCTTGGGGAACTGCAAGGGGGATACTGGGGGATATTAATCTTT.

In this sample, this clone turned up a few times. This likely came from a read error, as a far larger clone is one base away. This sequence joins TRDV2 and TRDJ3; 11 bases are shared with TRDD3. The CDR3 length is 18 residues. Germline V CDR1 and CDR2: GEAIGNYY, EKD. The V segment lost 1 base and the J segment 0 bases; nucleotides outside the gene matches: 1. In DNA form, the CDR3 reads TGTGCCTGTGACACTGGGGGATACGGCTCCTGGGACACCCGACAGATGTTTTTC. Amino acid sequence: CACDTGGYGSWDTRQMFF.

As to this clone: A far bigger clonotype differs at one base, so this is likely a read error. The gene calls are TRDV2 and TRDJ1; TRDD3 matches at 8 bases. Since TCRdb gives no J gene, matching the DNA to germline was used here to assign it. Germline V gene data show CDR1 as GEAIGNYY and CDR2 as EKD. The CDR3 totals 14 residues. In DNA form, the CDR3 reads TGTGCCCGTGACGTACTGGGGGACACCGATAAACTCATCTTT. This encodes CARDVLGDTDKLIF.

As regards this clone: This likely came from a read error, as a far larger clone is one base away. The sample carries other DNA sequences with the same CDR3. J is TRDJ3 and V is TRDV2; 7 bases match TRDD3. The J gene, missing from TCRdb, was assigned here through DNA to germline matching. CDR3 length: 19 amino acids. Germline CDR1 reads GEAIGNYY; CDR2 reads EKD. The CDR3 reads CACDTAYWGNSWDTRQMFF. CDR3 nucleotides: TGTGCCTGTGACACCGCTTATTGGGGGAACTCCTGGGACACCCGGCAGATGTTTTTC.

This clone turned up a few times. The protein that TCRdb holds for this DNA derives from a much larger clone and differs from the translated DNA at residue 5, which likely indicates a read error; the protein shown here is translated from the DNA. The genes are TRDV2 and TRDJ3; TRDD3 matches 8 bases. The CDR3 loop spans 17 amino acids. Germline V gene lookup returns CDR1 GEAIGNYY and CDR2 EKD. V lost 3 bases, J lost 0 bases, and 3 bases stayed unmatched. The CDR3 DNA follows: TGTGCCTGTGACGCCTGGGGGAGCTCCTGGGACACCCGACAGATGTTTTTC. Translated, it gives CACDAWGSSWDTRQMFF.

The rearrangement uses TRDV2 and TRDJ1; TRDD3 aligns across 12 bases. Here the J gene was assigned by germline matching of the DNA, as TCRdb has none. J lost 3 bases, V lost 1 base, and 5 bases had no gene match. The CDR3 has 16 residues. Looked up from germline, CDR1 is GEAIGNYY and CDR2 is EKD. This CDR3 is CACDTWSGGYADKLIF. DNA of the CDR3: TGTGCCTGTGACACGTGGTCTGGGGGATACGCCGATAAACTCATCTTT.

This clone came up a few times. This is likely an artifact of a read error, given a far larger clone one base away. V and J are TRDV2 and TRDJ3; 12 nucleotides line up with TRDD3. The CDR3 covers 21 residues. Germline loops: CDR1 GEAIGNYY, CDR2 EKD. The CDR3 bases are TGTGCCTGTGACACGTGGTCTGGGGGATACGGGAGCTCCTGGGACCCCCGACAGATGTTTTTC. Translating gives CACDTWSGGYGSSWDPRQMFF.

This clone has more than one count but fewer than ten. This likely came from a read error, as a far larger clone is one base away. Within the sample, other DNA sequences also encode this same CDR3. The chain uses TRDV2 and TRDJ3, with 12 bases identical to TRDD3. Germline V lookup: CDR1 GEAIGNYY, CDR2 EKD. The CDR3 consists of 17 residues. The DNA of the CDR3 is TGTGCCTGTGTCCCACTGGGGGATACCTGGGACACCCGACAGATGTTTTTT. Its translation is CACVPLGDTWDTRQMFF.

Note on this clone: The amino acid sequence in TCRdb belongs to a much larger clone and departs from this DNA's translation at residue 14, likely a sequencing read error; the sequence shown is translated from the DNA. The V call is TRDV2, the J call TRDJ3, with 12 bases aligning to TRDD3. The J gene, missing from TCRdb, was assigned here through DNA to germline matching. This CDR3 spans 21 amino acids. Germline values: CDR1 GEAIGNYY, CDR2 EKD. CDR3 nucleotides: TGTGCCTGTGACACGTGGTCTGGGGGATACGGGAGCTCCTGTGACACCCGACAGATGTTTTTC. It encodes CACDTWSGGYGSSCDTRQMFF.

This clone turned up a few times. This is likely an artifact of a read error, given a far larger clone one base away. The genes are TRDV2 and TRDJ3; 7 positions match TRDD3. No J gene was available from TCRdb, and it was assigned here by a germline match of the DNA. Germline trimming cut 0 bases from V and 0 bases from J; bases unmatched to any gene: 7. The CDR3 contains 19 residues. Germline CDR1 reads GEAIGNYY; CDR2 reads EKD. This chain's CDR3 is CACDTTYWGNSWDTRQMFF. In DNA, the CDR3 is TGTGCCTGTGACACCACTTATTGGGGGAACTCCTGGGACACCCGACAGATGTTTTTC.

In regard to this clone: Other DNA sequences in this specimen translate into the identical CDR3. The chain links TRDV2 to TRDJ1, with 8 bases that match TRDD3. The J gene comes from matching the DNA to germline here; TCRdb lacks it. Per the germline V gene, CDR1 is GEAIGNYY and CDR2 is EKD. The J segment lost 0 bases and the V segment lost 5 bases, leaving 4 bases of the junction unmatched. The CDR3 spans 14 residues. Here the CDR3 reads CACVPLGDTDKLIF. CDR3 bases: TGTGCCTGTGTCCCACTGGGGGACACCGATAAACTCATCTTT.

There are a few counts of this clone. Given a far larger clone just one base away, this is likely a sequencing read error. The gene calls are TRDV2 and TRDJ3; 12 nucleotides match TRDD3. The J gene, left out of TCRdb, was set here by checking the DNA against germline. CDR1 is GEAIGNYY, CDR2 EKD, per germline. The CDR3 has 21 amino acids. The junction had 9 bases not matched to a gene; V was cut back by 1 base and J by 0 bases. CDR3 coding DNA: TGTGCCTGTGACACGTGGTCTGGGGGATACGGGGGCTCCTGGGACACCCGACAGATGTTTTTC. Amino acids: CACDTWSGGYGGSWDTRQMFF.

Details on this clone: The protein TCRdb lists belongs to a much larger clone and differs from this DNA's translation at residue 8, which points to a read error; the protein shown is made from the DNA. The chain combines TRDV2 with TRDJ3, with 8 bases identical to TRDD3. The J gene is absent in TCRdb and was assigned here via DNA matching to germline. The CDR3 spans 21 residues. The germline V gene has CDR1 GEAIGNYY and CDR2 EKD. J gave up 0 bases and V 1 base, and 13 bases lay outside the gene matches. The CDR3 bases are TGTGCCTGTGACACGTGGTCTGAGGGATACGGGAGCTCCTGGGACACCCGACAGATGTTTTTC. Translating gives CACDTWSEGYGSSWDTRQMFF.

Concerning this clone itself: It is likely a read error: a sequence one base away is far more abundant. This chain joins TRDV2 and TRDJ3, with 11 bases fitting TRDD3. The CDR3 has 17 amino acids. J lost 2 bases, V lost 3 bases, and 2 bases had no gene match. Germline values: CDR1 GEAIGNYY, CDR2 EKD. In DNA, the CDR3 is TGTGCCTGTGACCCACTGGGGGATACCTGGGACACCCGACAGATGTTTTTC. Amino acid sequence: CACDPLGDTWDTRQMFF.

About this clone itself: A far larger clone is off by one base, so a read error is likely. Other DNA sequences in the sample encode the same CDR3. The chain carries TRDV2 and TRDJ3, with a possible D match to TRDD3 (6 bases). Since TCRdb gives no J gene, matching the DNA to germline was used here to assign it. The CDR3 runs 21 residues. Trimming removed 3 bases at V and 0 bases at J, with 23 bases between. Germline loops: CDR1 GEAIGNYY, CDR2 EKD. The CDR3 loop is CACDASWGIPQSSWDTRQMFF. The CDR3 DNA is TGTGCCTGTGACGCGTCCTGGGGAATACCTCAAAGCTCCTGGGACACCCGACAGATGTTTTTC.

The rearrangement links TRDV2 to TRDJ3; 13 bases are shared with TRDD3. The CDR3 sequence is 22 residues long. The junction had 10 bases not matched to a gene; V was cut back by 0 bases and J by 0 bases. CDR1 and CDR2 from the germline V gene are GEAIGNYY and EKD. CDR3 amino acids: CACDTVGTGGYGSSWDTRQMFF. For the CDR3, the DNA is TGTGCCTGTGACACCGTGGGTACTGGGGGATACGGGAGCTCCTGGGACACCCGACAGATGTTTTTC.

Points on this clone: TCRdb lists the protein of a much larger clone for this DNA, which differs at residue 6, so this is likely a read error; the protein given here is translated from the DNA itself. The chain combines TRDV2 with TRDJ3; TRDD3 matches 11 bases. In the absence of a J gene in TCRdb, the DNA was matched to germline to assign it here. The CDR3 has 21 residues. The junction had 12 bases not matched to a gene; V was cut back by 3 bases and J by 0 bases. Germline V CDR1 and CDR2: GEAIGNYY, EKD. CDR3: CACDAFWGIPQSSWDTRQMFF. DNA of the CDR3: TGTGCCTGTGACGCGTTCTGGGGGATACCTCAAAGCTCCTGGGACACCCGACAGATGTTTTTC.